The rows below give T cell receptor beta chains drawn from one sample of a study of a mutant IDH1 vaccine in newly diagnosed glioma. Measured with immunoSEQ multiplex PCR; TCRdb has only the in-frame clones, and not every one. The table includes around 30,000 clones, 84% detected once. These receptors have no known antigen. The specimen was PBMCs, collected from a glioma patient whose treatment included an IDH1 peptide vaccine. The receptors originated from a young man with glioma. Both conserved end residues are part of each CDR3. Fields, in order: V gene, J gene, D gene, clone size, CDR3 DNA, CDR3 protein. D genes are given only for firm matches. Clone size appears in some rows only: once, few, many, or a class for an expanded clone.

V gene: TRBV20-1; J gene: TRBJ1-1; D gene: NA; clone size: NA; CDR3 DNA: TGCAGTGCTCGGGGGGGCACTGAAGCTTTCTTT; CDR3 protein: CSARGGTEAFF
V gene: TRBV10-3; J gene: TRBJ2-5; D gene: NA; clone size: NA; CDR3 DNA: TGTGCCATCAGTGAAGGAGGGGCGGGTGAGACCCAGTACTTC; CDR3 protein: CAISEGGAGETQYF
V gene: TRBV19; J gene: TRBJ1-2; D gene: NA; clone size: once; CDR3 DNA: TGTGCCAGTAGTATCCCTGAGGGGATTAACTATGGCTACACCTTC; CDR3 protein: CASSIPEGINYGYTF
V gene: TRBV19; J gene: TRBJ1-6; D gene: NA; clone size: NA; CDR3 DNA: TGTGCCACCCAACCGAGGAGAAATTATAATTCACCCCTCCACTTT; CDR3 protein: CATQPRRNYNSPLHF
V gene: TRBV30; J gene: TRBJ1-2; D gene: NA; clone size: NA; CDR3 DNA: TGTGCCTGGAGTTTGACAGCCCGAGCTAACTATGGCTACACCTTC; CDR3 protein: CAWSLTARANYGYTF
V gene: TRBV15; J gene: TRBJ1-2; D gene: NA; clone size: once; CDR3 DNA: TGTGCCACCAGCAGAAAAACAGGAAACTATGGCTACACCTTC; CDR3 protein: CATSRKTGNYGYTF
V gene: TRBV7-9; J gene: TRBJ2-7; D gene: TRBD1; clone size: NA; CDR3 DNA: TGTGCCAGCAGCCCCCGGGGGGACAGGGGCAGTTTCGAGCAGTACTTC; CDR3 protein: CASSPRGDRGSFEQYF
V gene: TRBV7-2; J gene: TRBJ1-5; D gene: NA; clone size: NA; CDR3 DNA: TGTGCCAGCAGCTTAACGGGTCATAGCAATCAGCCCCAGCATTTT; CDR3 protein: CASSLTGHSNQPQHF
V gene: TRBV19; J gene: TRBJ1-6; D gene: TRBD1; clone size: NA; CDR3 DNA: TGTGCCAGTAGTACCAACAGGGGAAATTGGAATTCACCCCTCCACTTT; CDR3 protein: CASSTNRGNWNSPLHF
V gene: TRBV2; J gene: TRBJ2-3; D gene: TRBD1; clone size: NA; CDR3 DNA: TGTGCCAGCAGTGCCGGGACAGGTCTACCAGATACGCAGTATTTT; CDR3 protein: CASSAGTGLPDTQYF
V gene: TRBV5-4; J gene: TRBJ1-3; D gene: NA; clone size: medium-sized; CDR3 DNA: TGTGCCAGCAGCTTGGTCGGGGGTGGTGGAAACACCATATATTTT; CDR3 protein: CASSLVGGGGNTIYF
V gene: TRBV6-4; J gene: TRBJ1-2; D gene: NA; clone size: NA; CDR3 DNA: TGTGCCAGCAGTGACGGCAGGGAAAATGGCTACACCTTC; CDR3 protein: CASSDGRENGYTF
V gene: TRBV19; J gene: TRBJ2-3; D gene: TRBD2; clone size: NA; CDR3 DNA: TGTGCCAGTAGTGCATCAGGGCTCCGACTAGCAACCGACTTACTAGCAACAGGCACAGATACGCAGTATTTT; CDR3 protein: CASSASGLRLATDLLATGTDTQYF
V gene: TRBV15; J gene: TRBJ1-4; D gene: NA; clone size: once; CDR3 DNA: TGTGCCACCAGCAGAGATGCTAGACCTGAAAAACTGTTTTTT; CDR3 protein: CATSRDARPEKLFF
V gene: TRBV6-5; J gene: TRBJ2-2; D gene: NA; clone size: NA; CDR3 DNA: TGTGCCAGCAGCCTAATGGACACCGGGGAGCTGTTTTTT; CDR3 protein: CASSLMDTGELFF
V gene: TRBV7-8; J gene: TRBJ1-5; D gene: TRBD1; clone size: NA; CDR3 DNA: TGTGCCAGCAGCCTAGACAGGGCTCAGCCCCAGCATTTT; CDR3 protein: CASSLDRAQPQHF
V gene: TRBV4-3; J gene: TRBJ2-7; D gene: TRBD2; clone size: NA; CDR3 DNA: TGCGCCAGCAGCCAACGACTAAGGACTAGCGGGGGTTACGAGCAGTACTTC; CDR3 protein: CASSQRLRTSGGYEQYF
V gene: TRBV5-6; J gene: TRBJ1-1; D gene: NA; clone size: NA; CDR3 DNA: TGTGCCAGCAGCCTGACGGCCCCGGGGCCGAACACTGAAGCTTTCTTT; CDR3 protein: CASSLTAPGPNTEAFF
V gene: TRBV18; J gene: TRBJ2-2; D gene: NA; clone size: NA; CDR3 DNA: TGTGCCAGCTCACCACCGCGGGGAAACACCGGGGAGCTGTTTTTT; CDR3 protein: CASSPPRGNTGELFF
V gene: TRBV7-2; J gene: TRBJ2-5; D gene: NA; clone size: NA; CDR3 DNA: TGTGCCAGCAGCTTGCAGGCACAACAGACCCAGTACTTC; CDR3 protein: CASSLQAQQTQYF
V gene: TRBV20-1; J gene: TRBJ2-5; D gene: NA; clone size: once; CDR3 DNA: TGCAGTGCGGTGGCCCAGGGGACCCAGTACTTC; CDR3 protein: CSAVAQGTQYF
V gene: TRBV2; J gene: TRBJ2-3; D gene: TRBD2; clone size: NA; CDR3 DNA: TGTGCCAGCAGTTTGCGACTAGCGGGGTCCACAGATACGCAGTATTTT; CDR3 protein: CASSLRLAGSTDTQYF
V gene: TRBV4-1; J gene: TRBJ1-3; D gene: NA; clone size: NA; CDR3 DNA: TGCGCCAGCAGCAGTCGACAGTTCTCTGGAAACACCATATATTTT; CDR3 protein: CASSSRQFSGNTIYF
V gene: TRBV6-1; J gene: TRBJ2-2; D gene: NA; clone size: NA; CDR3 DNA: TGTGCCAGCAGTGAGGGAGACAGCGGGGAGCTGTTTTTT; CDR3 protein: CASSEGDSGELFF
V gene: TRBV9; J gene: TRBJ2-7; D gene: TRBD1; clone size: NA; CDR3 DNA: TGTGCCAGCAGCGTAGAGACCGGACAGGGGGCCGACGAGCAGTACTTC; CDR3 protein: CASSVETGQGADEQYF
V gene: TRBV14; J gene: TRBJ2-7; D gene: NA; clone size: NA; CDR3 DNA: TGTGCCAGCAGCCAAGTTAACGAGCAGTACTTC; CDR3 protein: CASSQVNEQYF
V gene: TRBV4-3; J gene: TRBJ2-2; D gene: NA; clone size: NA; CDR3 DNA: TGCGCCAGCAGCGGAGATGGGGTCTCCACCGGGGAGCTGTTTTTT; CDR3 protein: CASSGDGVSTGELFF
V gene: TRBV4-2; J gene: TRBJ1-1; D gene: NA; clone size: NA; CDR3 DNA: TGTGCCAGCAGCCAAGATCTAGCAGGGCGAAACACTGAAGCTTTCTTT; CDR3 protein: CASSQDLAGRNTEAFF
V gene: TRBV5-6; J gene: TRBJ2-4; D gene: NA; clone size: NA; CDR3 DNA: TGTGCCAGCAGCGCCAGACCCGCCATGGGAAACATTCAGTACTTC; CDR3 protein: CASSARPAMGNIQYF
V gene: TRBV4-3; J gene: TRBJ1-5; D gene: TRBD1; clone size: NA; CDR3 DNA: TGCGCCAGCAGCCTCGACAGGGGGGGAAATCAGCCCCAGCATTTT; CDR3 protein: CASSLDRGGNQPQHF
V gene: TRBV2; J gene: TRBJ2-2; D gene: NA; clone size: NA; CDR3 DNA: TGTGCCAGCAGTGTGGACACCCTCCCCGGGGAGCTGTTTTTT; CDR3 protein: CASSVDTLPGELFF
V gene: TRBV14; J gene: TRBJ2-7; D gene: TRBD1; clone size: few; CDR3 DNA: TGTGCCAGCAGCCAAGGGTGGACAGGGGCTAATGGGCAGTACTTC; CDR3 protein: CASSQGWTGANGQYF
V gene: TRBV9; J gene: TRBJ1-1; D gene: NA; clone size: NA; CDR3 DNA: TGTGCCAGCAGCGTAGCATGGAACACTGAAGCTTTCTTT; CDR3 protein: CASSVAWNTEAFF
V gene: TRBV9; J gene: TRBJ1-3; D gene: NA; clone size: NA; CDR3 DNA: TGTGCCAGCAGCGTATCCTCGGGTGGAAACACCATATATTTT; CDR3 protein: CASSVSSGGNTIYF
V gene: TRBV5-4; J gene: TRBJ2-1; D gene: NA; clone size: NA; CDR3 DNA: TGTGCCAGCAGTAAAGAAATATCCGACAATGAGCAGTTCTTC; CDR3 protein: CASSKEISDNEQFF
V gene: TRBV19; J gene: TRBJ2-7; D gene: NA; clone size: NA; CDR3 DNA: TGTGCCAGTAGTATTGGGTACGAGCAGTACTTC; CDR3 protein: CASSIGYEQYF
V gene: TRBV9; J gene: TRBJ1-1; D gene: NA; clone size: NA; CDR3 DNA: TGTGCCAGCAGCGGCAGGACGGGGAACACTGAAGCTTTCTTT; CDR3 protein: CASSGRTGNTEAFF
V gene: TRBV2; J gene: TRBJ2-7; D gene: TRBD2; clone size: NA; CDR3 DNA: TGTGCCAGCAGGGAGACTAGCGGTTCCTACGAGCAGTACTTC; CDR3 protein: CASRETSGSYEQYF
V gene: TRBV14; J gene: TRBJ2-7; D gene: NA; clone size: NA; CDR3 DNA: TGTGCCAGCTCTCATTTCGGACGGGAGCTTGAGCAGTACTTC; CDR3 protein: CASSHFGRELEQYF